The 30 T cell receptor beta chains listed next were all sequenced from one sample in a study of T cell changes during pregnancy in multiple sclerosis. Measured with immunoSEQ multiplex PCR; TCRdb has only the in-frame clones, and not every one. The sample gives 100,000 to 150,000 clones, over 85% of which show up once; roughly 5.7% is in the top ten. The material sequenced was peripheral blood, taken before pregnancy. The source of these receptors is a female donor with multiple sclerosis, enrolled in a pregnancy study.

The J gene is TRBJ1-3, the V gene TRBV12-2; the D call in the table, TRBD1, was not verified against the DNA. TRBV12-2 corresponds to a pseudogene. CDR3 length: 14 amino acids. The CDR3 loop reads CASRFDRGQNTIYF. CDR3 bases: TGTGCAAGTCGCTTCGACAGGGGGCAGAACACCATATATTTT.

CDR3 region: CASTKVGEGEKLFF. DNA of the CDR3: TGTGCCAGCACCAAGGTGGGGGAGGGTGAAAAACTGTTTTTT. The rearrangement uses TRBV21-1 and TRBJ1-4. TRBV21-1 is a documented pseudogene. The CDR3 is made up of 14 amino acids.

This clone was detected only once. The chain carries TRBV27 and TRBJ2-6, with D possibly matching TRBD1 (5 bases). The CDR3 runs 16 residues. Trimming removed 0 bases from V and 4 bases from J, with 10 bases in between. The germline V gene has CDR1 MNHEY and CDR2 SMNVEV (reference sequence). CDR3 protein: CASSLSIGAGANVLTF. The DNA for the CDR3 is TGTGCCAGCAGTTTATCGATAGGGGCCGGGGCCAACGTCCTGACTTTC.

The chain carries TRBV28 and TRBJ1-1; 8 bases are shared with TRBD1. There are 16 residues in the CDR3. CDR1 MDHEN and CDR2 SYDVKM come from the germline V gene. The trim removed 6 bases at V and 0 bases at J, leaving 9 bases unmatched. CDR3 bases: TGTGCCAGCAGATCCTACAGGGGGGGTATGAACACTGAAGCTTTCTTT. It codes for CASRSYRGGMNTEAFF.

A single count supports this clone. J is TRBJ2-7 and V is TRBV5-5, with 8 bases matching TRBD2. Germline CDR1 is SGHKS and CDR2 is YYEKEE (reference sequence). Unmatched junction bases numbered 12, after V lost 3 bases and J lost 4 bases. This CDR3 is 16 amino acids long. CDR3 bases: TGTGCCAGCAGCTGGGGCGGGGGGCATCTCGCTTACGAGCAGTACTTC. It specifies CASSWGGGHLAYEQYF.

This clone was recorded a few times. The CDR3, as DNA: TGTGCCAGCTCACTCAGACAGGGGTTGGACGAGCAGTACTTC. Encoded protein: CASSLRQGLDEQYF. The V call is TRBV18, the J call TRBJ2-7, with 8 bases matching TRBD1. CDR1 KGHSH and CDR2 LQKENI come from the germline V gene. This CDR3 spans 14 amino acids. With 4 bases clipped from V and 5 bases from J, the junction kept 7 bases outside the gene matches.

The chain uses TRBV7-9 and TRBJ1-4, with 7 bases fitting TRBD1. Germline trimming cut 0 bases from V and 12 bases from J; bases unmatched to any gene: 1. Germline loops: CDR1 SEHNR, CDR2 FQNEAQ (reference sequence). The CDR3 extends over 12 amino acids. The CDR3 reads CASSLAGTELFF. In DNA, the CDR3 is TGTGCCAGCAGCTTAGCCGGGACAGAACTGTTTTTT.

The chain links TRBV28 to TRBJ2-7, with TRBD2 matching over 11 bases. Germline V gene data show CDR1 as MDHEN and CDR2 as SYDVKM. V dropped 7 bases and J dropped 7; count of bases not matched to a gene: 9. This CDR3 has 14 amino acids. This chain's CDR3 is CASTSLAGAVEQYF. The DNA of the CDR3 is TGTGCCAGCACCTCACTAGCGGGGGCCGTGGAGCAGTACTTC.

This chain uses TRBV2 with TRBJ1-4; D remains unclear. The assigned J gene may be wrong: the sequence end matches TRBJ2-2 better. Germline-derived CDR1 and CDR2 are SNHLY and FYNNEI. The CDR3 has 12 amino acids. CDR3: CASSGYHGELFF. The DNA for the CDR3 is TGTGCCAGCAGTGGTTATCATGGGGAGCTGTTTTTT.

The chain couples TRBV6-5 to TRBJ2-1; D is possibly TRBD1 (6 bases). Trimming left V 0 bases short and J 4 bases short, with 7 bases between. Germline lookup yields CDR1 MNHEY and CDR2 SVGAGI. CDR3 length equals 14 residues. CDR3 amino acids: CASSYSGHYNEQFF. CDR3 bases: TGTGCCAGCAGTTACTCGGGACATTACAATGAGCAGTTCTTC.

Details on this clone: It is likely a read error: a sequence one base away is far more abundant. CDR3 coding DNA: TGTGCCATCAGGGGGACAGGGAGCTCCTATAATTCACCCCTCCACTTC. It is translated as CAIRGTGSSYNSPLHF. The genes are TRBV10-3 and TRBJ2-7; TRBD1 agrees at 9 bases. The CDR3 is made up of 16 amino acids. Germline lookup yields CDR1 ENHRY and CDR2 SYGVKD.

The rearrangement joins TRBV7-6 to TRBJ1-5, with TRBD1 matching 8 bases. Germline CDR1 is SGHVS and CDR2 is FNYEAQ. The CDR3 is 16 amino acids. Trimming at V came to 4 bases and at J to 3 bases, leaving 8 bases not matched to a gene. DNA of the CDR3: TGTGCCAGCAGCTCATCGGACAGGGCTTACAATCAGCCCCAGCATTTT. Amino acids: CASSSSDRAYNQPQHF. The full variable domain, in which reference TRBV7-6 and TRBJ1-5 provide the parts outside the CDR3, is GAGVSQSPRYKVTKRGQDVALRCDPISGHVSLYWYRQALGQGPEFLTYFNYEAQQDKSGLPNDRFSAERPEGSISTLTIQRTEQRDSAMYRCASSSSDRAYNQPQHFGDGTRLSIL.

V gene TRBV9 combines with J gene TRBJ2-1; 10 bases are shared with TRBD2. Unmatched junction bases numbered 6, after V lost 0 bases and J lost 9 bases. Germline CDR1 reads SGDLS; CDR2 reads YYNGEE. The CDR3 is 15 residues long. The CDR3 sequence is CASSVGAGGHSEQFF. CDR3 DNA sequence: TGTGCCAGCAGCGTAGGAGCGGGAGGGCATAGTGAGCAGTTCTTC. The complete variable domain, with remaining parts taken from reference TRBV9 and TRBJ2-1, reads DSGVTQTPKHLITATGQRVTLRCSPRSGDLSVYWYQQSLDQGLQFLIQYYNGEERAKGNILERFSAQQFPDLHSELNLSSLELGDSALYFCASSVGAGGHSEQFFGPGTRLTVL.

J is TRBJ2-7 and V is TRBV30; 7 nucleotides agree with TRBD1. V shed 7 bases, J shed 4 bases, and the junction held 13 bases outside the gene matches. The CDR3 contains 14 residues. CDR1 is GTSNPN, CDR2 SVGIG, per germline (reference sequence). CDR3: CASEGGRGRYEQYF. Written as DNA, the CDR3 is TGTGCCTCCGAAGGGGGCAGGGGGAGATACGAGCAGTACTTC.

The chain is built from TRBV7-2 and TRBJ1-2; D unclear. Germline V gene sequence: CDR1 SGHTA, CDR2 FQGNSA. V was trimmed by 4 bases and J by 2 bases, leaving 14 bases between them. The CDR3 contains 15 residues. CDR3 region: CASSSAAGENYGYTF. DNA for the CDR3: TGTGCCAGCAGCTCCGCCGCGGGTGAGAACTATGGCTACACCTTC.

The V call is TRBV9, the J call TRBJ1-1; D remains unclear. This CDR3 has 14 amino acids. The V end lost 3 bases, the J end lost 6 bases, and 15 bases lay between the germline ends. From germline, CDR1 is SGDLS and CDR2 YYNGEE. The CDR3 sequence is CASSASGSSAEAFF. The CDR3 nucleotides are TGTGCCAGCAGCGCCAGTGGTTCGTCAGCTGAAGCTTTCTTT.

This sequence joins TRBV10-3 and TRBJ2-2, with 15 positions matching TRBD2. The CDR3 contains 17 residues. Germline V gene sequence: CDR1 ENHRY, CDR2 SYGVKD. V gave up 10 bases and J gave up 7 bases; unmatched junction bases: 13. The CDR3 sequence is CATDQGLAGGRGGELFF. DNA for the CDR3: TGTGCCACCGACCAGGGACTAGCGGGGGGCCGGGGCGGGGAGCTGTTTTTT.

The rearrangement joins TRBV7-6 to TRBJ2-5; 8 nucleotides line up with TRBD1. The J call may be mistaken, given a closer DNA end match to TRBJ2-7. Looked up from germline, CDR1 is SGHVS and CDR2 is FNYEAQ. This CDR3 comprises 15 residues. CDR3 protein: CASSLVAGQGHEQYF. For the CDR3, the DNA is TGTGCCAGCAGCTTAGTGGCAGGACAGGGCCACGAGCAGTACTTC.

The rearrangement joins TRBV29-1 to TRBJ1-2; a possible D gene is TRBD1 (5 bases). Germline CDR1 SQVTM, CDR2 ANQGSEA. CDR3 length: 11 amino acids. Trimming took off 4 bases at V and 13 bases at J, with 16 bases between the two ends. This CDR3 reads CSVVQAQAFTF. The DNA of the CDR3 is TGCAGCGTTGTACAGGCGCAGGCCTTCACCTTC.

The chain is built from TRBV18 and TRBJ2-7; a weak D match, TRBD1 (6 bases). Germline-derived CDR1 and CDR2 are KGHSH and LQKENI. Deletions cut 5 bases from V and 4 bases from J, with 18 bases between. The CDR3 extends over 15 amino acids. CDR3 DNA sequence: TGTGCCAGCTCAGGACAGCATGACTTTTTGTACGAGCAGTACTTC. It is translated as CASSGQHDFLYEQYF.

Here the CDR3 reads CASSRTGGDRLLAGGRNEQFF. The DNA for the CDR3 is TGTGCCAGCTCACGTACCGGAGGGGACAGGCTTCTAGCGGGAGGAAGGAATGAGCAGTTCTTC. This chain links TRBV18 with TRBJ2-1; 11 bases fit TRBD2. CDR3 size: 21 residues. Germline V gene sequence: CDR1 KGHSH, CDR2 LQKENI. The ends lost 4 bases at V and 7 bases at J; junction bases unmatched: 24.

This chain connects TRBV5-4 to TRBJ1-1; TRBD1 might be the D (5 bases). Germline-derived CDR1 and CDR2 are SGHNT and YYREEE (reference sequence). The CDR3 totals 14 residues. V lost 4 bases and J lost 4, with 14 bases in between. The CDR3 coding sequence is TGTGCCAGCAGCCTCCAGGCTAGGGGCACTGAAGCTTTCTTT. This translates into CASSLQARGTEAFF.

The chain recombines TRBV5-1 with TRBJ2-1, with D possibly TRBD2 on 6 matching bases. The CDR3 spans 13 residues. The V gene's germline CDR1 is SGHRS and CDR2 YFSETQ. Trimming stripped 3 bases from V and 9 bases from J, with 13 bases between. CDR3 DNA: TGCGCCAGCAGCTGGAAATCCGGGGGTGAGCAGTTCTTC. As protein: CASSWKSGGEQFF.

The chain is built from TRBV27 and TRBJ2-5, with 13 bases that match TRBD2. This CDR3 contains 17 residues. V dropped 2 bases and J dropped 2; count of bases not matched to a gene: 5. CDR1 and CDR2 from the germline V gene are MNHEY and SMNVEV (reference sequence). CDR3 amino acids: CASSLRWTSGGQETQYF. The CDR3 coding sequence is TGTGCCAGCAGTTTAAGGTGGACTAGCGGGGGTCAAGAGACCCAGTACTTC.

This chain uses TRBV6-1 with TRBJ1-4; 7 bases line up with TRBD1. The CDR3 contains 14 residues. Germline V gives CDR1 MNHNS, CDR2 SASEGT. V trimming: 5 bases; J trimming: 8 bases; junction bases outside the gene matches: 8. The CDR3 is CASSNTGVGEKLFF. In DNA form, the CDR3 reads TGTGCCAGCAGTAACACAGGGGTAGGGGAAAAACTGTTTTTT.

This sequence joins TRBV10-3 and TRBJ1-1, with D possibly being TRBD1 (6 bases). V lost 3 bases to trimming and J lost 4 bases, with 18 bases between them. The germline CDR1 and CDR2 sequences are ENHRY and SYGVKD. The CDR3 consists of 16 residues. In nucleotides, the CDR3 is TGTGCCATCAGTGATAAAGCAGGGGCTGGGGGCACTGAAGCTTTCTTT. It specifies CAISDKAGAGGTEAFF.

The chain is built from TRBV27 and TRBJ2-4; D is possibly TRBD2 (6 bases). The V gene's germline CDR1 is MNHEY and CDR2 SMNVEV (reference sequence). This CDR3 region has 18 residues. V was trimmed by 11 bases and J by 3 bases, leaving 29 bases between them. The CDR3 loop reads CADTIRGGTCGNKNIQYF. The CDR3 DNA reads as TGTGCCGATACTATCCGGGGTGGGACCTGCGGGAACAAAAACATTCAGTACTTC.

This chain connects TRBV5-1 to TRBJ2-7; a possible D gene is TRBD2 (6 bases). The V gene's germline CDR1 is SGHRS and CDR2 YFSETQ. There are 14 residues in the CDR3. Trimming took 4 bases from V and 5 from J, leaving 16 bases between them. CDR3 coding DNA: TGCGCCAGCAGCCTAGGAGGAGGGTTTAACGAGCAGTACTTC. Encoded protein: CASSLGGGFNEQYF. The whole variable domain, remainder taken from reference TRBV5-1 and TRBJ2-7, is KAGVTQTPRYLIKTRGQQVTLSCSPISGHRSVSWYQQTPGQGLQFLFEYFSETQRNKGNFPGRFSGRQFSNSRSEMNVSTLELGDSALYLCASSLGGGFNEQYFGPGTRLTVT.

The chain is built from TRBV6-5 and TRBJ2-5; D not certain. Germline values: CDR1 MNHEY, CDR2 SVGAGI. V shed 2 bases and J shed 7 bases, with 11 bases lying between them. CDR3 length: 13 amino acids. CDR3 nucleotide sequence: TGTGCCAGCAGTTACGGTAGTGGTGGGACCCAGTACTTC. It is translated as CASSYGSGGTQYF.

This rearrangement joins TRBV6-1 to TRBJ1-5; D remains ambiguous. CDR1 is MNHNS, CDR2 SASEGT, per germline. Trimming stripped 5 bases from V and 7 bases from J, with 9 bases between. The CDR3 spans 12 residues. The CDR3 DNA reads TGTGCCAGCAGTTATGACAACCAGCCCCAGCATTTT. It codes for CASSYDNQPQHF.